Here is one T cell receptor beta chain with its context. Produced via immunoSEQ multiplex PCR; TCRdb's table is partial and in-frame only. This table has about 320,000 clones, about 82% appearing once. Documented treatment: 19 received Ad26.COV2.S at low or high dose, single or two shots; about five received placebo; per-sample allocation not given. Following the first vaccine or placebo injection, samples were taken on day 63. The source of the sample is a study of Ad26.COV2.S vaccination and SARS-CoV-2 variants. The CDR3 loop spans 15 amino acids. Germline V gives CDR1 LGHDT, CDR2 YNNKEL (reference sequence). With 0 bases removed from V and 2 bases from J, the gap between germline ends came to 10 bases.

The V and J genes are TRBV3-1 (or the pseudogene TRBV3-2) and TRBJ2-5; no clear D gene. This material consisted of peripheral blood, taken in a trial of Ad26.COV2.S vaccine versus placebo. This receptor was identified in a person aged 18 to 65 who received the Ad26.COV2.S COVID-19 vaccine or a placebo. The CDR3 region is CASSQESSSQETQYF. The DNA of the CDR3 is TGTGCCAGCAGCCAAGAAAGTAGCAGTCAAGAGACCCAGTACTTC.